The 21 T cell receptor beta chains reported below all come from one sample, sequenced in a study of blood T cell repertoires in COVID-19. The protocol was immunoSEQ multiplex PCR, while the TCRdb copy is restricted to in-frame clones and leaves out a portion. The sample carries some 53,000 clones, roughly nine tenths recorded once. The sequencing input was peripheral blood. All receptors derive from a man aged 55 to 70 with active COVID-19.

The chain recombines TRBV18 with TRBJ1-5; 8 bases fit TRBD1. There are 15 residues in the CDR3. J lost 5 bases, V lost 4 bases, and 7 bases had no gene match. The germline CDR1 and CDR2 sequences are KGHSH and LQKENI. CDR3 bases: TGTGCCAGCTCACTGGCAGGGGGCAGGGATCAGCCCCAGCATTTT. This codes for CASSLAGGRDQPQHF.

The table lists this clone with a count of one. The chain combines TRBV5-1 with TRBJ2-3; possible D gene TRBD2, 5 bases. Trimming removed 0 bases from V and 0 bases from J, with 8 bases in between. The CDR3 runs 15 residues. Germline CDR1 is SGHRS and CDR2 is YFSETQ. As DNA, the CDR3 is TGCGCCAGCAGCTTGGATGCGGGTAGCACAGATACGCAGTATTTT. Amino acid sequence: CASSLDAGSTDTQYF.

J is TRBJ2-2 and V is TRBV27, with TRBD2 as a possible D gene (5 bases). Germline V gene lookup returns CDR1 MNHEY and CDR2 SMNVEV (reference sequence). Between the trimmed V and J ends, which lost 4 bases and 3 bases, there was a span of 9 bases. The CDR3 totals 14 residues. The CDR3 region has the DNA TGTGCCAGCAGTTACCGGGAAGACACCGGGGAGCTGTTTTTT. Protein product: CASSYREDTGELFF.

CDR3 in amino acids: CASSSKGASREQYF. CDR3 nucleotide sequence: TGTGCCAGCAGCTCTAAAGGGGCCTCTCGGGAGCAGTACTTC. This chain uses TRBV5-4 with TRBJ2-7; possible D gene TRBD1, 5 bases. The V end was cut by 3 bases, the J end by 7 bases, with 17 bases between. Germline CDR1 is SGHNT and CDR2 is YYREEE (reference sequence). This CDR3 is built from 14 residues.

V gene TRBV5-6 combines with J gene TRBJ1-1; 9 bases fit TRBD1. CDR1 SGHDT and CDR2 YYEEEE come from the germline V gene. Losses at the gene ends were 1 base for V and 5 bases for J; bases not matched to a gene: 9. This CDR3 is 16 amino acids long. For the CDR3, the DNA is TGTGCCAGCAGCTTGAGGACAGGGGCCCTGTTGACTGAAGCTTTCTTT. Amino acids: CASSLRTGALLTEAFF.

This clone was found once. J is TRBJ2-7 and V is TRBV4-2, with TRBD2 matching 11 bases. CDR3 size: 19 residues. Germline V CDR1 and CDR2: LGHNA, YNFKEQ. J gave up 5 bases and V 0 bases, and 15 bases lay outside the gene matches. The CDR3: CASSQDWGYMLAGGNEQYF. The CDR3 region has the DNA TGTGCCAGCAGCCAAGATTGGGGGTACATGTTAGCGGGAGGGAACGAGCAGTACTTC.

The rearrangement links TRBV27 to TRBJ2-7; 7 bases are a match to TRBD1. V gave up 7 bases and J gave up 6 bases; unmatched junction bases: 9. Looked up from germline, CDR1 is MNHEY and CDR2 is SMNVEV (reference sequence). This CDR3 comprises 13 residues. In DNA, the CDR3 is TGTGCCAGCACCCGGACAGGAAGTCGCGAGCAGTACTTC. Residues: CASTRTGSREQYF.

This sequence joins TRBV29-1 and TRBJ2-7; D possibly corresponds to TRBD2 (5 bases). The CDR3 is made up of 14 amino acids. V shed 6 bases and J shed 7 bases, with 22 bases lying between them. Looked up from germline, CDR1 is SQVTM and CDR2 is ANQGSEA. This CDR3 is CSVSEGGGPAEQYF. The CDR3 DNA follows: TGCAGCGTCTCCGAAGGTGGAGGTCCGGCGGAGCAGTACTTC.

The rearrangement links TRBV29-1 to TRBJ2-1, with 14 bases matching TRBD2. The CDR3 has 14 amino acids. After removal of 6 bases from V and 3 bases from J, the junction contained 1 base not matched to a gene. Germline CDR1 SQVTM, CDR2 ANQGSEA. CDR3 sequence (DNA): TGCAGCGTCGGGACTAGCGGGAGCTACAATGAGCAGTTCTTC. This translates into CSVGTSGSYNEQFF.

V is TRBV3-1 (or the pseudogene TRBV3-2) and J is TRBJ2-7, with a tentative D call TRBD1 (6 bases). The CDR3 is 16 amino acids. Germline values: CDR1 LGHDT, CDR2 YNNKEL (reference sequence). V was cut by 3 bases and J by 0 bases, with 15 bases left in between. CDR3 sequence: CASSQQGTYPSYEQYF. CDR3 DNA sequence: TGTGCCAGCAGCCAGCAGGGGACCTACCCCTCCTACGAGCAGTACTTC.

The chain combines TRBV7-2 with TRBJ2-1; D is ambiguous. The length of the CDR3 is 13 residues. Germline V gene data show CDR1 as SGHTA and CDR2 as FQGNSA. Between the trimmed V and J ends, which lost 6 bases and 6 bases, there was a span of 12 bases. The CDR3 protein is CASREVGANEQFF. DNA of the CDR3: TGTGCCAGCAGAGAGGTCGGCGCCAATGAGCAGTTCTTC.

This clone came up once. The chain couples TRBV10-3 to TRBJ2-2, with TRBD2 as a possible D gene (7 bases). The CDR3 extends over 15 amino acids. The V end lost 7 bases, the J end lost 0 bases, and 12 bases lay between the germline ends. Looked up from germline, CDR1 is ENHRY and CDR2 is SYGVKD. This CDR3 reads CAIKGGTTNTGELFF. The CDR3 bases are TGTGCCATCAAGGGGGGGACAACGAACACCGGGGAGCTGTTTTTT.

The chain has TRBV7-2 and TRBJ1-2; 7 nucleotides agree with TRBD1. V lost 0 bases and J lost 5; bases outside the gene matches: 6. Looked up from germline, CDR1 is SGHTA and CDR2 is FQGNSA. This CDR3 is built from 15 residues. CDR3 amino acids: CASSLAGQPYYGYTF. As DNA, the CDR3 is TGTGCCAGCAGCTTAGCGGGACAGCCTTATTATGGCTACACCTTC.

A single count supports this clone. The V gene is TRBV6-5, the J gene TRBJ2-7, with D possibly being TRBD2 (5 bases). This CDR3 comprises 11 residues. Germline values: CDR1 MNHEY, CDR2 SVGAGI. V was clipped by 9 bases and J by 4 bases, with 10 bases between them. This CDR3 is CASGGSYEQYF. The DNA for the CDR3 is TGTGCCAGTGGTGGGAGTTACGAGCAGTACTTC.

The chain employs TRBV18 and TRBJ2-1; 12 nucleotides line up with TRBD2. The CDR3 totals 16 residues. The junction had 6 bases not matched to a gene; V was cut back by 3 bases and J by 6 bases. Germline CDR1 is KGHSH and CDR2 is LQKENI. The CDR3 reads CASSPLLAGGGNEQFF. CDR3 in DNA: TGTGCCAGCTCACCTCTACTAGCGGGAGGTGGCAATGAGCAGTTCTTC.

V gene TRBV24-1 combines with J gene TRBJ2-3, with 8 bases fitting TRBD1. V was clipped by 2 bases and J by 6 bases; unmatched bases: 15. The CDR3 length is 18 residues. Germline V gene lookup returns CDR1 KGHDR and CDR2 SFDVKD. CDR3 sequence: CATSDSQQGGTLRDTQYF. The CDR3 DNA reads TGTGCCACCAGTGATTCCCAACAGGGGGGCACCCTGCGGGATACGCAGTATTTT.

The gene calls are TRBV2 and TRBJ1-1; 7 positions agree with TRBD1. The V segment lost 5 bases and the J segment 7 bases; nucleotides outside the gene matches: 1. The germline V gene has CDR1 SNHLY and CDR2 FYNNEI. The CDR3 runs 11 residues. CDR3 nucleotides: TGTGCCAGCAGTTACAGGGGTGAAGCTTTCTTT. Its protein product is CASSYRGEAFF.

The chain recombines TRBV2 with TRBJ1-1; no clear D. V was pared by 4 bases and J by 1 base, with 10 bases between. CDR1 is SNHLY and CDR2 is FYNNEI in the germline V gene. CDR3 length: 14 residues. The CDR3 coding sequence is TGTGCCAGCAGTGTTATAGCTGGGAACACTGAAGCTTTCTTT. Residues: CASSVIAGNTEAFF.

The J gene is TRBJ2-7, the V gene TRBV7-9; 11 nucleotides agree with TRBD1. J was trimmed by 5 bases and V by 1 base; bases with no gene match: 7. The CDR3 contains 16 residues. CDR1 is SEHNR and CDR2 is FQNEAQ in the germline V gene (reference sequence). The CDR3 loop reads CASSLVTGTGGNEQYF. CDR3 nucleotide sequence: TGTGCCAGCAGCTTAGTCACCGGGACAGGGGGAAACGAGCAGTACTTC.

The chain has TRBV6-5 and TRBJ2-7; tentatively, D is TRBD2 (6 bases). The ends were cut back, 5 bases at V and 0 bases at J, with 11 bases in the middle. This CDR3 is built from 14 residues. Germline-derived CDR1 and CDR2 are MNHEY and SVGAGI. The CDR3, as DNA: TGTGCCAGCAGTAGCCACGGGAGCTCCTACGAGCAGTACTTC. This codes for CASSSHGSSYEQYF.

V is TRBV5-1 and J is TRBJ1-1, with no clear D. This CDR3 comprises 14 residues. The germline V gene has CDR1 SGHRS and CDR2 YFSETQ. The germline V and J ends were trimmed by 4 bases and 4 bases, with 14 bases remaining between them. CDR3 coding DNA: TGCGCCAGCAGCCACGGCGGCGAGGGCACTGAAGCTTTCTTT. Amino acid sequence: CASSHGGEGTEAFF.